This TCR beta chain was profiled in a study of blood T cell repertoires in COVID-19. The CDR3 contains 16 residues. CDR1 is SGHRS and CDR2 is YFSETQ in the germline V gene. Trimming removed 4 bases at V and 1 base at J, with 17 bases between. Repertoires were generated with immunoSEQ multiplex PCR, while TCRdb's copy carries only in-frame clones and drops some. The sample consists of hundreds of thousands of clones, 80% to 90% of them appearing once. The source material was peripheral blood. The receptor was derived from a man under 40 with active or convalescent COVID-19. V gene TRBV5-1 combines with J gene TRBJ2-5; tentative D call: TRBD2 (5 bases). CDR3: CASSLLGALAQETQYF. The CDR3 DNA sequence: TGCGCCAGCAGCCTATTGGGCGCGCTAGCCCAAGAGACCCAGTACTTC.